The 9 T cell receptor beta chains below come from one sample, sequenced in a study of cytomegalovirus exposure and HLA in healthy donors. Researchers ran the PCR with 60 Vbeta and 13 Jbeta primers. Generated by immunoSEQ multiplex PCR, the TCRdb table keeps only in-frame clones and is missing some. The sample has around 180,000 clones, 81% seen once. Sequenced sample: PBMCs. These receptors were collected from a young man in good health and CMV-seronegative.

The rearrangement joins TRBV28 to TRBJ2-3, with 7 bases matching TRBD1. J gave up 6 bases and V 6 bases, and 9 bases lay outside the gene matches. The CDR3 length is 14 residues. Looked up from germline, CDR1 is MDHEN and CDR2 is SYDVKM. The chain's CDR3 is CASSSDRAGDTQYF. The CDR3 coding sequence is TGTGCCAGCAGCTCCGACAGGGCCGGGGATACGCAGTATTTT.

This clone was found once. The chain links TRBV5-1 to TRBJ2-3; TRBD1 matches 9 bases. The ends lost 4 bases at V and 8 bases at J; junction bases unmatched: 8. The CDR3 loop spans 14 amino acids. Germline V gives CDR1 SGHRS, CDR2 YFSETQ. CDR3 residues: CASSVDRGLSTQYF. The CDR3, as DNA: TGCGCCAGCAGCGTTGACAGGGGGTTATCTACGCAGTATTTT.

The gene calls are TRBV9 and TRBJ1-1; D remains ambiguous. V lost 2 bases and J 4 bases, leaving 12 bases between the germline ends. Germline-derived CDR1 and CDR2 are SGDLS and YYNGEE. CDR3 length: 14 residues. CDR3 DNA sequence: TGTGCCAGCAGCGTGCTCGACGGGTTCACTGAAGCTTTCTTT. Residues: CASSVLDGFTEAFF.

V is TRBV5-1 and J is TRBJ2-1; 11 positions match TRBD2. The junction had 5 bases not matched to a gene; V was cut back by 1 base and J by 5 bases. This CDR3 spans 16 amino acids. CDR1 and CDR2 from the germline V gene are SGHRS and YFSETQ. The CDR3 sequence: CASSLLASGGNNEQFF. DNA of the CDR3: TGCGCCAGCAGCTTGTTAGCTAGCGGGGGGAACAATGAGCAGTTCTTC.

This clone was counted only a few times. This chain connects TRBV12-5 to TRBJ2-5; D is unclear. V was pared by 6 bases and J by 7 bases, with 9 bases between. Germline CDR1 LGHNT, CDR2 FRNRAP. The length of the CDR3 is 11 residues. For the CDR3, the DNA is TGTGCTAGTGGGATAGCACTGACCCAGTACTTC. Its translation: CASGIALTQYF. Full variable domain (rest looked up from reference TRBV12-5 and TRBJ2-5): DARVTQTPRHKVTEMGQEVTMRCQPILGHNTVFWYRQTMMQGLELLAYFRNRAPLDDSGMPKDRFSAEMPDATLATLKIQPSEPRDSAVYFCASGIALTQYFGPGTRLLVL.

This sequence joins TRBV19 and TRBJ2-1, with 7 positions matching TRBD2. This CDR3 spans 15 amino acids. Germline CDR1 reads LNHDA; CDR2 reads SQIVND (reference sequence). After removal of 3 bases from V and 6 bases from J, the junction contained 8 bases not matched to a gene. CDR3 residues: CASSIMAGAGNEQFF. The CDR3 nucleotides are TGTGCCAGTAGTATCATGGCGGGAGCCGGCAATGAGCAGTTCTTC.

This chain joins TRBV6-1 and TRBJ2-7; 9 bases map to TRBD1. V lost 4 bases and J lost 6; bases outside the gene matches: 7. Germline loops: CDR1 MNHNS, CDR2 SASEGT. The CDR3 consists of 14 residues. The CDR3 here is CASSGGTGYSEQYF. In DNA form, the CDR3 reads TGTGCCAGCAGTGGGGGGACAGGGTATAGCGAGCAGTACTTC.

The chain carries TRBV4-3 and TRBJ1-6; 8 bases agree with TRBD1. The V segment lost 1 base and the J segment 3 bases; nucleotides outside the gene matches: 8. This CDR3 has 18 residues. Germline-derived CDR1 and CDR2 are LGHNA and YSLEER. The CDR3 reads CASSQGTGGRGYNSPLHF. The CDR3, as DNA: TGCGCCAGCAGCCAAGGCACAGGGGGTCGGGGCTATAATTCACCCCTCCACTTT.

This chain uses TRBV5-1 with TRBJ2-7; D possibly corresponds to TRBD1 (6 bases). This CDR3 has 15 residues. V was clipped by 0 bases and J by 0 bases, with 10 bases between them. The germline V gene has CDR1 SGHRS and CDR2 YFSETQ. The CDR3 here is CASSLAWTVSYEQYF. CDR3 nucleotide sequence: TGCGCCAGCAGCTTGGCCTGGACAGTCTCCTACGAGCAGTACTTC.